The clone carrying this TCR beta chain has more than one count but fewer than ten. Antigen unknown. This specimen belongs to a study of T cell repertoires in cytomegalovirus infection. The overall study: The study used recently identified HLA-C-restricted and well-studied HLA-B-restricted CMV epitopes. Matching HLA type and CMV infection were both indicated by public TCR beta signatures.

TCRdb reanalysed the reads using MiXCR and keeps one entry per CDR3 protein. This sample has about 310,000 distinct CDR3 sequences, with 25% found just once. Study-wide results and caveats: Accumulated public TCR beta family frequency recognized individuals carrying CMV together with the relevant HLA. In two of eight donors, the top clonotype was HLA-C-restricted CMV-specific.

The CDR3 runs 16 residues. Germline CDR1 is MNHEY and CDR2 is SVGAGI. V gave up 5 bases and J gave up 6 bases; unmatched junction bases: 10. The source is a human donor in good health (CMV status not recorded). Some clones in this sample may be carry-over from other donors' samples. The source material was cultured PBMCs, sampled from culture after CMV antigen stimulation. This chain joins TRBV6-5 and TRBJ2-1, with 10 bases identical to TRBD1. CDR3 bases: TGTGCCAGCAGTGCAATTCCGGGACAGGGGCTCAATGAGCAGTTCTTC. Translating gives CASSAIPGQGLNEQFF.